The rows below give T cell receptor beta chains drawn from one sample of a study of T cells in Graves' hyperthyroidism and ophthalmopathy. Via MiXCR, TCRdb re-called the multiplex PCR reads, giving one row per CDR3 protein. The repertoire holds some 600,000 distinct CDR3 sequences, with roughly 14% as singletons. Input material: blood. The receptor set was obtained from a woman in her twenties or thirties with Graves' hyperthyroidism that later progressed to Graves' ophthalmopathy. Both conserved end residues are part of each CDR3. D genes are given only for firm matches. Only part of the rows carry a size: once, few, many, or a class if the clone is expanded.

J	D	V	size	DNA	CDR3
TRBJ1-4	-	TRBV20-1	few	TGCAGTACGTCCGGGGAGTCGGAAAAACTGTTTTTT	CSTSGESEKLFF
TRBJ2-7	TRBD2	TRBV20-1	many	TGCAGTGCTAGAGAGATCAGTAGCGGGTCCAACTACGAGCAGTACTTC	CSAREISSGSNYEQYF
TRBJ2-6	-	TRBV11-2	many	TGTGCCAGCAGCTTAGCGGCCTCTGGGGCCAACGTCCTGACTTTC	CASSLAASGANVLTF
TRBJ2-1	TRBD2	TRBV6-5	-	TGTGCCAGCAGTTACTCGGCTAGCGGGCGTCCCTGGGATGAGCAGTTCTTC	CASSYSASGRPWDEQFF
TRBJ1-2	TRBD1	TRBV6-1	many	TGTGCCAGCAGTTACATAGGACAGGGGTCCTATGGCTACACCTTC	CASSYIGQGSYGYTF
TRBJ2-5	TRBD1	TRBV19	-	TGTGCCAGTAGTTCACAGGGGACCGAGACCCAGTACTTC	CASSSQGTETQYF
TRBJ2-3	TRBD2	TRBV28	many	TGTGCCAGCAGTTTAGCGGGGGGCGCGACAGATACGCAGTATTTT	CASSLAGGATDTQYF
TRBJ2-1	-	TRBV20-1	many	TGCAGTGCTAGAGGGGAGAAAGGGTACAATGAGCAGTTCTTC	CSARGEKGYNEQFF
TRBJ2-1	-	TRBV7-8	many	TGTGCCAGCCGTTTCAGGGATTCGATCTTAAATGAGCAGTTCTTC	CASRFRDSILNEQFF
TRBJ2-1	-	TRBV7-9	-	TGTGCCAGCAGCTTCCCCCTCGGGCAGGGGATTTCTTACAATGAGCAGTTCTTC	CASSFPLGQGISYNEQFF
TRBJ2-7	TRBD2	TRBV29-1	many	TGCAGCGTTGGGACTAGCGGGCTCTCCTACGAGCAGTACTTC	CSVGTSGLSYEQYF
TRBJ1-2	-	TRBV10-3	many	TGTGCCATCAGTGGCAATAGGGATTATGATCGTCACTATGGCTACACCTTC	CAISGNRDYDRHYGYTF
TRBJ2-5	-	TRBV5-4	few	TGTGCCAGCAGCTGGGGCGCGGGGACGGGAGAGACCCAGTACTTC	CASSWGAGTGETQYF
TRBJ2-7	-	TRBV9	few	TGTGCCAGCAGCGTAGACCAGTTGGGCTACGAGCAGTACTTC	CASSVDQLGYEQYF
TRBJ1-4	-	TRBV6-1	few	TGTGCCAGCGGACGGACATCAACTAATGAAAGACTGTTTTTT	CASGRTSTNERLFF
TRBJ1-5	-	TRBV5-4	many	TGTGCCAGCAGCTTGGGCTGGGGTCAGCCCCAGCATTTT	CASSLGWGQPQHF
TRBJ2-1	TRBD2	TRBV7-3	-	TGTGCCAGCAGCTTAATGGGGACTAGTATCAATGAGCAGTTCTTC	CASSLMGTSINEQFF
TRBJ2-7	-	TRBV6-2/TRBV6-3	many	TGTGCCAGCAGTTACGGTGGTACCCCCCGGCGCGAGCAGTACTTC	CASSYGGTPRREQYF
TRBJ1-6	-	TRBV19	many	TGTGCCAGTAGGTCCGGGACTCACCAGGCGAATTCACCCCTCCACTTT	CASRSGTHQANSPLHF
TRBJ2-1	TRBD1	TRBV29-1	few	TGCAGCGTTTGGGACAGCTACAATGAGCAGTTCTTC	CSVWDSYNEQFF
TRBJ1-1	-	TRBV20-1	many	TGCAGTGCTAGAGAGGTCCCGAGACACATCGGCGCTGAAGCTTTCTTT	CSAREVPRHIGAEAFF
TRBJ2-7	-	TRBV10-1	few	TGCGCCAGCAGTGAGGGACTGACTGACGAGCAGTACTTC	CASSEGLTDEQYF
TRBJ1-3	-	TRBV11-2	few	TGTGCCAGCAGCTTTGAGTTTCCTGGCTCAGGAAACACCATATATTTT	CASSFEFPGSGNTIYF
TRBJ2-1	TRBD2	TRBV7-2	many	TGTGCCAGCAGCGCGAGGAGCCCTCTAGCGGGAGGCTACAATGAGCAGTTCTTC	CASSARSPLAGGYNEQFF
TRBJ2-7	-	TRBV3-1	many	TGTGCCAGCAGCCAAGTCCCCGATACCTACGAGCAGTACTTC	CASSQVPDTYEQYF
TRBJ2-7	TRBD2	TRBV20-1	many	TGCAGTGCCAGTCAGGCGGGGGGGAGATGGGCCTACGAGCAGTACTTC	CSASQAGGRWAYEQYF
TRBJ1-1	TRBD1	TRBV2	many	TGTGCCAGCAGGGTCTGGGCACAGGGGGCAAGTGCTGAAGCTTTCTTT	CASRVWAQGASAEAFF
TRBJ1-4	TRBD1	TRBV6-5	many	TGTGCCAGCAGTTACGTAGGGACAGGGAATGAAAAACTGTTTTTT	CASSYVGTGNEKLFF
TRBJ1-5	TRBD1	TRBV10-3	-	TGTGCCATCAGTGAGTCTATGAGGACAGGGAACAATCAGCCCCAGCATTTT	CAISESMRTGNNQPQHF
TRBJ2-1	TRBD2	TRBV12-5	many	TGTGCTAGTGGCCCATCCATGAGGACTAGCTCGAATGAGCAGTTCTTC	CASGPSMRTSSNEQFF
TRBJ1-4	TRBD1	TRBV18	-	TGTGCCAGCTCACCGGACAGGGGGCCTGAAAAACTGTTTTTT	CASSPDRGPEKLFF
TRBJ1-5	-	TRBV19	many	TGTGCCAGTAGTATAGAAGGGGCGCCGGGGCAGCCCCAGCATTTT	CASSIEGAPGQPQHF
TRBJ2-2	TRBD2	TRBV19	once	TGTGCCAGTATACTAGCGGGAGACGGGGAGCTGTTTTTT	CASILAGDGELFF
TRBJ2-1	-	TRBV20-1	-	TGCAGTGCCACAAGTAGGCAGGGAACCAATGAGCAGTTCTTC	CSATSRQGTNEQFF
TRBJ2-4	TRBD1	TRBV11-3	many	TGTGCCAGCAGCGTTAGGACCGGGACAGAAAACATTCAGTACTTC	CASSVRTGTENIQYF
TRBJ2-2	-	TRBV6-4	-	TGTGCCAGCAGTGACTGGGTCCGGGGTACCGGGGAGCTGTTTTTT	CASSDWVRGTGELFF
TRBJ2-5	TRBD2	TRBV7-2	many	TGTGCCAGCAGCTCCGTAGCGGGATTACAAGAGACCCAGTACTTC	CASSSVAGLQETQYF